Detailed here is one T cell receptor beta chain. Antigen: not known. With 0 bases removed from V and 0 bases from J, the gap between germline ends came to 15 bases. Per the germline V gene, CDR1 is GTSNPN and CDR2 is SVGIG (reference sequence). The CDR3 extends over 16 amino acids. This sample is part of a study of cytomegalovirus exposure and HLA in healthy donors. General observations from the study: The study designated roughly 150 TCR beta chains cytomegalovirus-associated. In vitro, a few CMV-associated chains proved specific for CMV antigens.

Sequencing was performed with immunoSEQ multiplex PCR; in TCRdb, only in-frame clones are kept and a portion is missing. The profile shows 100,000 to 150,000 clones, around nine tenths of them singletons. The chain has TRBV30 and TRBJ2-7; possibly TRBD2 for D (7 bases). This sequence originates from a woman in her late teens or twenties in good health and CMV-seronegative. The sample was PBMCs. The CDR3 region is CAWSVLGGASSYEQYF. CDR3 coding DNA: TGTGCCTGGAGTGTACTGGGGGGGGCCTCCTCCTACGAGCAGTACTTC.